Given below is one TCR beta chain in context. This clonotype appeared many times. Its antigen is not yet known. No much larger clone is present one base from it, and per-base qualities are unavailable. The library came from PCR. The reads were generated on an Illumina HiSeq 4000. Preparation of bulk TCR libraries followed a previously described approach, with the TCR primers listed in Table S5. Total RNA was purified with the Qiagen AllPrep DNA/RNA kit. Before analysis, reads from multiple sequencing runs of one library were combined. The paper's processing steps were these. Reads were retained only if the reads had an exact TCR constant sequence, and the retained reads were trimmed to 150 nt and grouped according to their 12-nt molecular barcodes. Reads within each barcode group were sub-clustered using a 15% Levenshtein threshold, and quality-weighted consensus sequences were constructed for each RNA molecule. Non-functional sequences were filtered out, along with any lower-count sequence sitting one edit away from another sequence. On the basis of fitting two negative binomial distributions, barcode sub-clusters with fewer than 20% of the maximum read count were discarded. TCRdb handled the public reads itself, with Q25 trimming in fastp and clone calling in MiXCR, and kept productive beta chains. Under each unique CDR3 protein, matching rows form one entry showing the most common genes and DNA. The authors' filters were not applied to this entry. The sample yields about 640,000 distinct CDR3 sequences; around 20% were counted once. The top ten clones comprise 0.85% to 0.9% of the sample.

Libraries of naive CD8 T cells were built from approximately 20,000 to 980,000 sorted cells, with 10%, 30% or 50% of the purified RNA used. Naive CD8 T cells, defined as CD8+CD4-CCR7+CD45RA+, were FACS-sorted into RLT Plus buffer on a BD FACSAria II. Detection sensitivity was tested by spiking Jurkat RNA equal to 9 to 10 TCR copies' worth into samples containing roughly 19,000-1,100,000 naive CD8 T cells. CD8 T cells were enriched with RosetteSep CD8+ T Cell Enrichment Cocktail and Ficoll-Paque, followed by ACK red cell lysis. CDR1 and CDR2 (SGHVS, FQNEAQ) derive from the germline V gene. Relative to germline, V is missing 2 bases and J is missing 7 bases, with 13 bases of the junction outside any gene match. Taken from cysteine to phenylalanine, the CDR3 has 16 residues. Just CDR3 DNA is preserved here, 48 bases in frame from base 1. The data were obtained in a study of molecular identifiers for immune sequencing clone quantification (dated by TCRdb to 2017 to 2018). Background for the entire study: For a replicate experiment, the RNA from either approximately 20,000 or 98,000 naive CD8 T cells was divided into five aliquots, and four of those aliquots went on to sequencing. This methods study used CD8 T cells to benchmark TCR RNA copy counting and molecular-identifier clustering-based TCR repertoire sequencing (MIDCIRS).

On the study overall, not on this receptor specifically: Spiked-in Jurkat TCR RNA (about 10 copies' worth), which is not part of the donor repertoire, was contained in the naive libraries. When barcode sub-clustering was omitted, TCR diversity was inflated by chimeric consensus sequences, with chimeras reaching as high as 47%. Modeling indicated about 3 TCR RNA copies recovered per cell, compared with 9.5 to 10 by digital PCR, which implies a capture efficiency of about 31%. Even against a background of one million naive CD8 T cells, spiked-in Jurkat TCR RNA amounting to a single cell's worth was reported to be detectable. In CMV-specific effector cells, clones with more than 20 RNA copies accounted for over 97% of molecules, whereas in naive cells such clones accounted for under 1%. Highly expanded clone sizes could be underestimated if identical TCR molecules share a barcode.

Sequencing was carried out using naive CD8+ T cells from blood, with Jurkat cell RNA spiked in. The cell subset or site label for this specimen denotes: FACS-sorted CD8+CD4-CCR7+CD45RA+ naive T cells. The source of this sequence is a human donor in good health. Some libraries in this study had Jurkat cell RNA spiked in. The chain uses TRBV7-8 and TRBJ1-1, and TRBD1 aligns with 7 junction nucleotides. The CDR3 region has the sequence CASSLHPGQSTVEAFF. The nucleotide sequence reads TGTGCCAGCAGCTTACACCCGGGACAGAGCACTGTTGAAGCTTTCTTT.